This T cell receptor (beta chain) derives from a study of beta chain features in type 1 diabetes (dated 2018 in TCRdb). About the investigation overall: Mean age, gender distribution, total cell number and subset yield did not differ between patients and healthy donors. Across all samples, some 110,000,000 sorted cells were examined, and cell number per subset correlated strongly with RNA yield. In the study, TCRB repertoires of sorted circulating CD4+ T cell subsets from recently diagnosed type 1 diabetes patients were compared with those of matched healthy donors. Regulatory and stem cell-like memory subsets were isolated from only 8 patients and roughly 8 healthy donors, whereas naive and central memory subsets came from all 30 or so donors. The paper's findings and limits, for the study overall: Naive, central memory and regulatory TCRB repertoires appeared more similar among patients than among healthy donors. At VDJ recombination sites, patients with type 1 diabetes made fewer insertions and deleted more nucleotides, a pattern implying thymic rearrangement abnormalities. In all four CD4+ subsets, TCRB CDR3 length was moderately but significantly shorter in type 1 diabetes patients. Because cDNA rather than genomic DNA was sequenced, highly expressing activated cells could have been over-represented, although no difference in activation and CD3 levels was found between groups. Because small numbers of individuals were included in the HLA sub-analyses, any influence of HLA type on TCRB rearrangement was left unresolved. PCR might favor shorter templates, but patient and control samples were amplified and corrected together, so any skew would affect both groups equally.

The entire amount of isolated RNA was reverse transcribed using the High Capacity cDNA Reverse Transcription Kit, so the sequenced TCRB transcripts were expressed ones. Deep immunoSEQ sequencing was applied to naive, central memory and regulatory T cell samples, giving an average of roughly 3.3 million total reads per sample. Sorted cells were lysed in RLT buffer, and RNA was extracted using DNase-treated RNeasy Micro or Mini kits according to cell number. Each cell subset was processed on its own to prevent cross-contamination, while patient and healthy donor samples were processed together. The immunoSEQ multiplex PCR was used to amplify TCRB sequences from cDNA, generating 87-bp fragments that spanned the CDR3 region. Sequencing of the amplicons was performed on the Illumina HiSeq platform. Processing in the source paper ran as follows. Synthetic template baselines were used to correct PCR bias computationally, reads within Hamming distance 2 were collapsed together, and singletons that could not be merged were discarded. By aligning reads against IMGT, V, D and J genes, CDR3 length, and insertions or deletions at six rearrangement sites were assigned. Within each subset, clonotype counts were normalized to sorted cell number, after which true diversity and Gini coefficients were computed with the tcR R package. The overlap coefficient, calculated on TCRB nucleotide sequences, was used to quantify repertoire sharing. Out-of-frame TCRB sequences from naive cells were analyzed as a proxy for the pre-selection repertoire. In TCRdb, the immuneACCESS table is reduced to in-frame sequences with V and J assigned. These tables do not hold every clone; where another copy was compared, an unresolved V gene accounts for under half, and the others remain unexplained. V and J calls and clone size follow that table, whereas D and trimming were derived from the DNA. The table for this sample lists fewer than 900,000 clones; roughly a sixth of them were counted only once. The top ten clonotypes cover 0.023% of the sample.

The junction carries 8 bases between V and J, which are trimmed by 3 bases and 3 bases respectively. Looking up the germline V gene (reference sequence) yields CDR1 SEHNR and CDR2 FQNEAQ. CDR3 length: 13 amino acids, cysteine to phenylalanine. The entry retains the CDR3 DNA only, 39 bases that are in frame from base 1. Remarks on this clone: Its antigen target is currently unknown. No base quality information exists; no much larger clone differs at one position.

Each donor gave one peripheral blood draw, roughly 0.11 L on average, collected into heparinised tubes. Naive, central memory, regulatory and stem cell-like memory CD4+ T cells were sorted on a BD FACSAria II using a panel including CD45RO, CCR7, CD25, CD127, CD95 and CD27. A purity above 98% was achieved for all sorted populations. Right away, PBMCs were isolated by Lymphoprep density gradient centrifugation and were stained directly, with no culture step. So that batch effects would be minimized, each experiment stained and sorted samples in pairs, pairing one healthy donor with one patient. This clonotype was sampled from a woman aged 18 to 35 in good health. The chain is encoded by TRBV7-9 joined to TRBJ2-5; confidence is insufficient to name the D gene. Sequencing was performed on naive CD4+ T cells from blood. The label giving this sample's cell subset or site can be read as: true naive CD4+ T cells. CDR3 reads: CASSLEIKETQYF. The nucleotides read TGTGCCAGCAGCTTGGAAATTAAAGAGACCCAGTACTTC. The CDR3 plus the reference TRBV7-9 and TRBJ2-5 genes for the other parts give the full variable domain: DTGVSQNPRHKITKRGQNVTFRCDPISEHNRLYWYRQTLGQGPEFLTYFQNEAQLEKSRLLSDRFSAERPKGSFSTLEIQRTEQGDSAMYLCASSLEIKETQYFGPGTRLLVL.